The 28 T cell receptor beta chains below all came from one sample that was sequenced in a study of T cells in narcolepsy. Profiled with immunoSEQ multiplex PCR; TCRdb holds only in-frame clones, not every one. The sample includes about 32,000 clones, around four fifths seen only once; the top ten take roughly 0.7%. Specimen: memory (CD45RA-) CD4+ T cells from blood. The receptors were gathered from a human donor in good health.

This rearrangement joins TRBV9 to TRBJ1-1, with 11 bases matching TRBD1. With 3 bases clipped from V and 1 base from J, the junction kept 2 bases outside the gene matches. The CDR3 is made up of 15 amino acids. The germline V gene has CDR1 SGDLS and CDR2 YYNGEE. This CDR3 reads CASSGTGGWNTEAFF. The CDR3 DNA is TGTGCCAGCAGCGGGACAGGGGGCTGGAACACTGAAGCTTTCTTT.

This clone was observed a single time. V usage is TRBV30 and J usage is TRBJ1-4, with 7 nucleotides matching TRBD1. Trimming took 8 bases from V and 6 from J; bases not matched to a gene: 9. The CDR3 sequence is 13 residues long. Germline values: CDR1 GTSNPN, CDR2 SVGIG (reference sequence). The CDR3 protein is CAGRGDSHEKLFF. CDR3 coding DNA: TGTGCCGGCAGGGGGGACTCCCATGAAAAACTGTTTTTT. The complete variable domain, with remaining parts taken from reference TRBV30 and TRBJ1-4, reads SQTIHQWPATLVQPVGSPLSLECTVEGTSNPNLYWYRQAAGRGLQLLFYSVGIGQISSEVPQNLSASRPQDRQFILSSKKLLLSDSGFYLCAGRGDSHEKLFFGSGTQLSVL.

The chain carries TRBV7-8 and TRBJ1-6, with 10 bases matching TRBD1. Losses at the gene ends were 2 bases for V and 9 bases for J; bases not matched to a gene: 4. CDR3 length: 15 amino acids. Germline CDR1 SGHVS, CDR2 FQNEAQ. CDR3 amino acids: CASSLLRDRGSPLHF. CDR3 DNA: TGTGCCAGCAGCTTACTCCGGGACAGGGGTTCACCCCTCCACTTT.

The chain carries TRBV7-9 and TRBJ2-5; D not certain. Germline V lookup: CDR1 SEHNR, CDR2 FQNEAQ (reference sequence). This CDR3 is built from 14 residues. Trimming took 4 bases from V and 5 from J, leaving 14 bases between them. CDR3 in DNA: TGTGCCAGCAGCTCCGCCCCGATTTGGGAGACCCAGTACTTC. Its protein product is CASSSAPIWETQYF.

The chain is built from TRBV29-1 and TRBJ1-2; the D is unclear. V lost 4 bases and J lost 0, with 3 bases in between. CDR3 length: 11 amino acids. Germline V gives CDR1 SQVTM, CDR2 ANQGSEA. CDR3 nucleotide sequence: TGCAGCGTTGGAGCTAACTATGGCTACACCTTC. Its protein product is CSVGANYGYTF.

The chain joins TRBV7-6 to TRBJ1-4; D remains ambiguous. V was clipped by 4 bases and J by 6 bases, with 15 bases between them. The CDR3 sequence is 15 residues long. CDR1 and CDR2 from the germline V gene are SGHVS and FNYEAQ. The CDR3 DNA is TGTGCCAGCAGCTCGTTAGAAAGGGTTCATGAAAAACTGTTTTTT. It translates to CASSSLERVHEKLFF.

This chain uses TRBV4-1 with TRBJ2-5; 7 positions agree with TRBD2. This CDR3 contains 15 residues. The V gene end was trimmed by 3 bases and the J gene end by 3 bases; junction bases not matched to a gene: 7. Germline CDR1 reads MGHRA; CDR2 reads YSYEKL. CDR3 sequence: CASSHEAGREETQYF. The CDR3 region has the DNA TGCGCCAGCAGCCACGAAGCGGGGCGGGAAGAGACCCAGTACTTC.

This clone was detected only a few times. The genes are TRBV10-3 and TRBJ1-1, with unresolved D. This CDR3 comprises 12 residues. Deletions cut 8 bases from V and 2 bases from J, with 9 bases between. From germline, CDR1 is ENHRY and CDR2 SYGVKD. The CDR3 protein is CAIGRSNTEAFF. The CDR3 DNA is TGTGCCATCGGGCGTTCTAACACTGAAGCTTTCTTT.

The rearrangement joins TRBV28 to TRBJ1-6; a possible D gene is TRBD1 (5 bases). The CDR3 totals 18 residues. V was clipped by 5 bases and J by 2 bases, with 19 bases between them. The germline V gene encodes CDR1 MDHEN and CDR2 SYDVKM. For the CDR3, the DNA is TGTGCCAGCAGTCAGCTTGATCAGGGCCTCACCTATAATTCACCCCTCCACTTT. It codes for CASSQLDQGLTYNSPLHF. The full variable domain, completed using reference TRBV28 and TRBJ1-6, is DVKVTQSSRYLVKRTGEKVFLECVQDMDHENMFWYRQDPGLGLRLIYFSYDVKMKEKGDIPEGYSVSREKKERFSLILESASTNQTSMYLCASSQLDQGLTYNSPLHFGNGTRLTVT.

The chain links TRBV28 to TRBJ2-7; TRBD1 agrees at 7 bases. This CDR3 region has 18 residues. Germline V gene lookup returns CDR1 MDHEN and CDR2 SYDVKM. V trimming: 6 bases; J trimming: 4 bases; junction bases outside the gene matches: 21. CDR3 sequence (DNA): TGTGCCAGCAGCTCTACGGGCTACAGGGGACGACCTGCTTACGAGCAGTACTTC. It codes for CASSSTGYRGRPAYEQYF.

The chain couples TRBV4-3 to TRBJ1-2, with TRBD1 identical over 11 bases. J lost 7 bases, V lost 1 base, and 8 bases had no gene match. From germline, CDR1 is LGHNA and CDR2 YSLEER. CDR3 size: 16 residues. CDR3 in amino acids: CASSQGGGQGVTGYTF. Here the CDR3 DNA reads TGCGCCAGCAGCCAAGGCGGGGGACAGGGGGTAACTGGCTACACCTTC.

The CDR3 region is CASSLGSINYGYTF. The DNA for the CDR3 is TGTGCCAGCAGCCTGGGGTCCATTAACTATGGCTACACCTTC. V is TRBV5-8 and J is TRBJ1-2; D is ambiguous. CDR1 is SGHTS, CDR2 YDEGEE, per germline. The ends were cut back, 4 bases at V and 1 base at J, with 11 bases in the middle. The CDR3 has 14 residues. Together with reference TRBV5-8 and TRBJ1-2, the CDR3 gives the full variable domain: EAGVTQSPTHLIKTRGQQATLRCSPISGHTSVYWYQQALGLGLQFLLWYDEGEERNRGNFPPRFSGRQFPNYSSELNVNALELEDSALYLCASSLGSINYGYTFGSGTRLTVV.

A single count supports this clone. The V gene is TRBV5-6, the J gene TRBJ2-7, with 7 nucleotides matching TRBD1. This CDR3 is 17 amino acids long. V dropped 3 bases and J dropped 5; count of bases not matched to a gene: 17. Germline assignment: CDR1 SGHDT and CDR2 YYEEEE. The CDR3 sequence is CASSSKINRQGSDEQYF. Written as DNA, the CDR3 is TGTGCCAGCAGCTCCAAAATAAATAGACAGGGATCAGACGAGCAGTACTTC. Full variable domain (rest looked up from reference TRBV5-6 and TRBJ2-7): DAGVTQSPTHLIKTRGQQVTLRCSPKSGHDTVSWYQQALGQGPQFIFQYYEEEERQRGNFPDRFSGHQFPNYSSELNVNALLLGDSALYLCASSSKINRQGSDEQYFGPGTRLTVT.

V gene TRBV27 combines with J gene TRBJ2-3; tentatively, D is TRBD1 or TRBD2 (5 bases each). The CDR3 loop spans 17 amino acids. CDR1 is MNHEY and CDR2 is SMNVEV in the germline V gene (reference sequence). Deletions cut 5 bases from V and 7 bases from J, with 25 bases between. This CDR3 is CASSRPRAEGTVNTQYF. The CDR3 region has the DNA TGTGCCAGCAGTAGGCCCCGAGCCGAGGGGACCGTTAATACGCAGTATTTT.

V gene TRBV28 combines with J gene TRBJ1-2; D possibly corresponds to TRBD1 (5 bases). The germline V and J ends were trimmed by 6 bases and 5 bases, with 10 bases remaining between them. Germline V gene sequence: CDR1 MDHEN, CDR2 SYDVKM. The CDR3 loop spans 12 amino acids. DNA for the CDR3: TGTGCCAGCAGCGACAGATTTTATGGCTACACCTTC. Its translation is CASSDRFYGYTF.

V and J are TRBV5-1 and TRBJ1-1; D remains ambiguous. The CDR3 extends over 13 amino acids. Trimming removed 2 bases from V and 2 bases from J, with 7 bases in between. Per germline, CDR1 SGHRS and CDR2 YFSETQ. CDR3 loop: CASSLGRNTEAFF. The DNA of the CDR3 is TGCGCCAGCAGCTTAGGCAGAAACACTGAAGCTTTCTTT.

The table lists this clone with a few counts. The rearrangement links TRBV6-4 to TRBJ1-2; 7 nucleotides agree with TRBD1. Germline CDR1 is MRHNA and CDR2 is SNTAGT. V lost 4 bases and J lost 1; bases outside the gene matches: 6. CDR3 length equals 15 residues. DNA of the CDR3: TGTGCCAGCAGTGGCAACCCAGGGGGTAACTATGGCTACACCTTC. Translated, it gives CASSGNPGGNYGYTF.

The chain recombines TRBV2 with TRBJ2-5; D unresolved. CDR1 SNHLY and CDR2 FYNNEI come from the germline V gene. V lost 4 bases and J lost 2, with 8 bases in between. The CDR3 consists of 13 residues. The CDR3 sequence: CASSGELQETQYF. For the CDR3, the DNA is TGTGCCAGCAGTGGAGAATTGCAAGAGACCCAGTACTTC.

The rearrangement uses TRBV5-1 and TRBJ1-1; possibly TRBD1 for D (6 bases). The CDR3 is made up of 17 amino acids. Germline V gene lookup returns CDR1 SGHRS and CDR2 YFSETQ. The V end was cut by 4 bases, the J end by 5 bases, with 24 bases between. The CDR3 spells CASSVGQTSQRGTEAFF. CDR3 nucleotides: TGCGCCAGCAGCGTAGGACAGACCTCTCAACGAGGGACTGAAGCTTTCTTT.

The CDR3 here is CASSFSGTNNEQYV. DNA for the CDR3: TGCGCCAGCAGCTTTTCCGGGACTAACAACGAGCAGTACGTC. The chain employs TRBV5-1 and TRBJ2-7, with 7 bases identical to TRBD2. Per the germline V gene, CDR1 is SGHRS and CDR2 is YFSETQ. CDR3 length equals 14 residues. V lost 2 bases, J lost 5 bases, and 7 bases stayed unmatched.

The rearrangement uses TRBV19 and TRBJ2-2; 7 bases map to TRBD1. Germline lookup yields CDR1 LNHDA and CDR2 SQIVND (reference sequence). V trimming: 5 bases; J trimming: 4 bases; junction bases outside the gene matches: 7. CDR3 size: 15 residues. CDR3 sequence: CASSSQQGSTGELFF. The CDR3 DNA reads TGTGCCAGTAGTTCCCAACAGGGGAGCACCGGGGAGCTGTTTTTT.

The rearrangement uses TRBV11-2 and TRBJ1-1, with D unresolved. This CDR3 has 12 amino acids. Per germline, CDR1 SGHAT and CDR2 FQNNGV. The V and J ends lost 0 bases and 12 bases respectively, with 11 bases between them. The CDR3 protein is CASSLDGSSSFF. CDR3 coding DNA: TGTGCCAGCAGCTTAGATGGCAGCTCATCTTTCTTT.

CDR3 sequence (DNA): TGTGCCAGCAGCTTAGGCCCGAGGGGGACCGACACAGATACGCAGTATTTT. The encoded protein is CASSLGPRGTDTDTQYF. This sequence joins TRBV13 and TRBJ2-3; weak D call: TRBD1 (6 bases). The CDR3 is made up of 17 amino acids. Germline V gene data show CDR1 as PRHDT and CDR2 as FYEKMQ (reference sequence). V lost 0 bases, J lost 2 bases, and 15 bases lay in between.

The V call is TRBV28, the J call TRBJ1-5, with D unclear. V lost 4 bases and J lost 9, with 7 bases in between. Germline V CDR1 and CDR2: MDHEN, SYDVKM. The CDR3 sequence is 11 residues long. The CDR3 region is CASSSMWPQHF. The DNA for the CDR3 is TGTGCCAGCAGTTCGATGTGGCCCCAGCATTTT.

With respect to this clone: Sequence at one end of the junction differs from germline and may be a read error. The chain links TRBV5-4 to TRBJ2-3, with D unclear. The V gene's germline CDR1 is SGHNT and CDR2 YYREEE (reference sequence). The CDR3 totals 15 residues. The CDR3 region is CASSLAKHDTDTRYF. The CDR3 DNA sequence: TGTGCCAGCAGCTTGGCCAAACATGACACAGATACGCGGTATTTT.

This clone was seen a few times. This rearrangement joins TRBV11-2 to TRBJ2-5; D not resolved. CDR3 length: 14 amino acids. V dropped 5 bases and J dropped 5 bases, with 15 bases sitting between them. Germline V gene lookup returns CDR1 SGHAT and CDR2 FQNNGV. This CDR3 is CASSPIGGLETQYF. As DNA, the CDR3 is TGTGCCAGCAGCCCTATAGGCGGTTTGGAGACCCAGTACTTC.

The chain joins TRBV2 to TRBJ1-2; 9 bases line up with TRBD1. The CDR3 length is 13 residues. The germline V gene encodes CDR1 SNHLY and CDR2 FYNNEI. The V and J ends lost 6 bases and 10 bases, in that order; junction bases with no gene match: 9. The CDR3 region has the DNA TGTGCCAGCAGCCGGGGACAGGGCTTCCCCTACACCTTC. Translating it yields CASSRGQGFPYTF.

The chain has TRBV6-1 and TRBJ1-5; D is possibly TRBD1 (5 bases). The V end lost 2 bases, the J end lost 6 bases, and 17 bases lay between the germline ends. Per the germline V gene, CDR1 is MNHNS and CDR2 is SASEGT. The CDR3 has 16 amino acids. Written as DNA, the CDR3 is TGTGCCAGCAGTGAAAGCCTTGCCAGGGTGGCTCAGCCCCAGCATTTT. Its protein is CASSESLARVAQPQHF.